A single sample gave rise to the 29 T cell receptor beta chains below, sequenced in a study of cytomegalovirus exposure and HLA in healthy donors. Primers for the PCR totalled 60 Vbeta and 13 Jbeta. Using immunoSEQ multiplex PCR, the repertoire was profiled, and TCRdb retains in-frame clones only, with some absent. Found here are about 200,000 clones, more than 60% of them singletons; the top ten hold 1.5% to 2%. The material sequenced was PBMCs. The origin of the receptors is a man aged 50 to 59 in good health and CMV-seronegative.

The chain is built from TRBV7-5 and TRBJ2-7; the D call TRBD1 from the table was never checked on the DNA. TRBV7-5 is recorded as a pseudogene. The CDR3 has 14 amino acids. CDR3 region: CARSTGQAPCEQYF. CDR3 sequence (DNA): TGTGCCAGAAGCACGGGACAGGCCCCCTGCGAGCAGTACTTC.

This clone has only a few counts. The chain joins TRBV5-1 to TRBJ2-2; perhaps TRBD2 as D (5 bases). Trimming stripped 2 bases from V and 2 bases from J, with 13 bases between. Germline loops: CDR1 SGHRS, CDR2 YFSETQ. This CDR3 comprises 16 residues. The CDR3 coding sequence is TGCGCCAGCAGCTTCCCAAGGACTGGTAACACCGGGGAGCTGTTTTTT. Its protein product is CASSFPRTGNTGELFF.

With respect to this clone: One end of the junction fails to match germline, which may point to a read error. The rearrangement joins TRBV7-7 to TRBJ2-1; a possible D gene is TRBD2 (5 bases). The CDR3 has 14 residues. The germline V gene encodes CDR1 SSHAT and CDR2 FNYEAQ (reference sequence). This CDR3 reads CASSLALADNEQFF. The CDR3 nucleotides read TGTGCTAGCAGCTTAGCGCTGGCTGACAATGAGCAGTTCTTC.

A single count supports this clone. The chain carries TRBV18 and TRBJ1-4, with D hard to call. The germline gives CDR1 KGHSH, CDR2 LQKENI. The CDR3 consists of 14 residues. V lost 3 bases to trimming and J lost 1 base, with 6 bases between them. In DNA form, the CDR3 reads TGTGCCAGCTCACCTGGCAGAACTAATGAAAAACTGTTTTTT. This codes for CASSPGRTNEKLFF.

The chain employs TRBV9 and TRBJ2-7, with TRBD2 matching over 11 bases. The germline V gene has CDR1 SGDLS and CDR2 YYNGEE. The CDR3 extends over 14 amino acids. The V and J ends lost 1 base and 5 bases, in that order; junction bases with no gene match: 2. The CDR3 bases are TGTGCCAGCAGCGTAAGACTAGCGGGACACGAGCAGTACTTC. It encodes CASSVRLAGHEQYF.

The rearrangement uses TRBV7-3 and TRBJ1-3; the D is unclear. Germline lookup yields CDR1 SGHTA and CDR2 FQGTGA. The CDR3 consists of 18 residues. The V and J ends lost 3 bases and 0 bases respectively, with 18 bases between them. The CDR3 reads CASSLHPTLRSSGNTIYF. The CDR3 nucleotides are TGTGCCAGCAGCTTGCACCCTACCCTTCGAAGCTCTGGAAACACCATATATTTT.

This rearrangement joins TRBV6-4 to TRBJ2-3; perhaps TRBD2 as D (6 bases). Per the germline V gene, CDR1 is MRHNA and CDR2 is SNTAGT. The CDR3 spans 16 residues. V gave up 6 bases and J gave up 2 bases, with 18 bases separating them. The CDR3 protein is CASSRLVGGLTDTQYF. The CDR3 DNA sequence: TGTGCCAGCAGCCGTCTAGTGGGAGGCCTCACAGATACGCAGTATTTT.

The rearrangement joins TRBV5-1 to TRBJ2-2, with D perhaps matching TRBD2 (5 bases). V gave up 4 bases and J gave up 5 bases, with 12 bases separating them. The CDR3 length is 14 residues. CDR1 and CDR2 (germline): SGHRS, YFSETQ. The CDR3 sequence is CASSPQSGTGELFF. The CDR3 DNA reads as TGCGCCAGCAGCCCCCAGTCGGGAACCGGGGAGCTGTTTTTT. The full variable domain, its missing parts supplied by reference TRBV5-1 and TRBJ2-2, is KAGVTQTPRYLIKTRGQQVTLSCSPISGHRSVSWYQQTPGQGLQFLFEYFSETQRNKGNFPGRFSGRQFSNSRSEMNVSTLELGDSALYLCASSPQSGTGELFFGEGSRLTVL.

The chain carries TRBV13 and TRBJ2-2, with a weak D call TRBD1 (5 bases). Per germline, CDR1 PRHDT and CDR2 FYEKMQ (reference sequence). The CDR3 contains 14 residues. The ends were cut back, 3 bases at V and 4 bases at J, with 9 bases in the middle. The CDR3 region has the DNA TGTGCCAGCAGCTTCGGCAGGGCCACCGGGGAGCTGTTTTTT. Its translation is CASSFGRATGELFF.

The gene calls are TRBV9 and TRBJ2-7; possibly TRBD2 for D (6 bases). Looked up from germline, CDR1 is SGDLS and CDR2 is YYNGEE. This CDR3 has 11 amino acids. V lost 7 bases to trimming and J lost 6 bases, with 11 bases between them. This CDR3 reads CASLRGGEQYF. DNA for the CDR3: TGTGCCAGCTTAAGGGGAGGCGAGCAGTACTTC. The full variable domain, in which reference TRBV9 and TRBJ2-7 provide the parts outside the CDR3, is DSGVTQTPKHLITATGQRVTLRCSPRSGDLSVYWYQQSLDQGLQFLIQYYNGEERAKGNILERFSAQQFPDLHSELNLSSLELGDSALYFCASLRGGEQYFGPGTRLTVT.

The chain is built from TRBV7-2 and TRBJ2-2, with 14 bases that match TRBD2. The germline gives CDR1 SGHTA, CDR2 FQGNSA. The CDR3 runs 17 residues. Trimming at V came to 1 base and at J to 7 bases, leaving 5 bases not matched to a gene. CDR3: CASSLGLAGGSSGELFF. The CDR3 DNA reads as TGTGCCAGCAGCTTAGGACTAGCGGGAGGGAGTAGCGGGGAGCTGTTTTTT.

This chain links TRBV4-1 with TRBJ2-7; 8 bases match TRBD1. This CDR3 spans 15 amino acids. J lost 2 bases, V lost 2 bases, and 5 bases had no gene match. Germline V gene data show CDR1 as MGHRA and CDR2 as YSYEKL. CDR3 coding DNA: TGCGCCAGCAGCCAACCCGGGACAGGAGCCTACGAGCAGTACTTC. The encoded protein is CASSQPGTGAYEQYF.

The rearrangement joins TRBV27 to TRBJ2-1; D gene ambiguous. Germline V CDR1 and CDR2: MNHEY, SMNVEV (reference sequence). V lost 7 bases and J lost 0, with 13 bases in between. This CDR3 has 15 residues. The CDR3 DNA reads TGTGCCAGCACTTACTCACGCGGCTCCTACAATGAGCAGTTCTTC. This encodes CASTYSRGSYNEQFF.

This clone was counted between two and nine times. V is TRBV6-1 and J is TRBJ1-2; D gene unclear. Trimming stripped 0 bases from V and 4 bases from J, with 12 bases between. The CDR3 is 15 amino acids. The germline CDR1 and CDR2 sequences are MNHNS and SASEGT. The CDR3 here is CASSEALQAVYGYTF. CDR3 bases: TGTGCCAGCAGTGAAGCGCTTCAGGCAGTCTATGGCTACACCTTC.

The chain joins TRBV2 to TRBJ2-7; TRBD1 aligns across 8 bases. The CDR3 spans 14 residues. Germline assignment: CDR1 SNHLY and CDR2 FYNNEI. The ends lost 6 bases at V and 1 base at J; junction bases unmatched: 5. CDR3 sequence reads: CASSYQGASYEQYF. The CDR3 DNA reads TGTGCCAGCAGCTATCAGGGGGCATCCTACGAGCAGTACTTC.

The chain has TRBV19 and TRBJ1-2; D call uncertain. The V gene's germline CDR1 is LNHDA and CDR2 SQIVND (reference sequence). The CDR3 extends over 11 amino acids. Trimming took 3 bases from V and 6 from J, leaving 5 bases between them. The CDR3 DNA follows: TGTGCCAGTAGTATTCAGGATGGCTACACCTTC. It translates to CASSIQDGYTF.

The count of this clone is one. CDR3 in DNA: TGTGCCAGCAGCTTAGTGAACAGGCCTTTCTCTGGGGCCAACGTCCTGACTTTC. Residues: CASSLVNRPFSGANVLTF. V usage is TRBV5-8 and J usage is TRBJ2-6; the D gene is possibly TRBD1 (5 bases). The V end lost 2 bases, the J end lost 0 bases, and 15 bases lay between the germline ends. Germline V gives CDR1 SGHTS, CDR2 YDEGEE. CDR3 length: 18 residues. Drawing the rest from reference TRBV5-8 and TRBJ2-6, the complete variable domain is EAGVTQSPTHLIKTRGQQATLRCSPISGHTSVYWYQQALGLGLQFLLWYDEGEERNRGNFPPRFSGRQFPNYSSELNVNALELEDSALYLCASSLVNRPFSGANVLTFGAGSRLTVL.

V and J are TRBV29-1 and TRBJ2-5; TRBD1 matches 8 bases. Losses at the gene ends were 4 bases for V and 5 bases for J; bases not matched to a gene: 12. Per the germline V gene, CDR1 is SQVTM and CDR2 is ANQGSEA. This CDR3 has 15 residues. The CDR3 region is CSVAATGEVQETQYF. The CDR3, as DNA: TGCAGCGTTGCCGCGACAGGGGAGGTTCAGGAGACCCAGTACTTC.

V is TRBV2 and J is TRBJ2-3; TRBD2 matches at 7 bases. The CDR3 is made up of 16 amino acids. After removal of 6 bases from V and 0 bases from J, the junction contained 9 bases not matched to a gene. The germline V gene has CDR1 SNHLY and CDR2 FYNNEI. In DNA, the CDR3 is TGTGCCAGCAGGAAGAGCGGGATGACTAGCACAGATACGCAGTATTTT. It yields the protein CASRKSGMTSTDTQYF.

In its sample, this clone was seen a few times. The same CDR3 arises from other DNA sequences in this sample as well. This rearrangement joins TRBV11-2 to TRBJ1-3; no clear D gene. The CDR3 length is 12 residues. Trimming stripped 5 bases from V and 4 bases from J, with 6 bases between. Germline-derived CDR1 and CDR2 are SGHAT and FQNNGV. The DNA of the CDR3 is TGTGCCAGCAGCCCCTCGGGAAACACCATATATTTT. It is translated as CASSPSGNTIYF.

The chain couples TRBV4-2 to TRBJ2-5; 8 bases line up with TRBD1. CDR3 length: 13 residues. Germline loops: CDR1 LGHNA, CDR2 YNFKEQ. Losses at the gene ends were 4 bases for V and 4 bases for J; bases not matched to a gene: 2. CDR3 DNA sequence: TGTGCCAGCAGCCGTGGACAGGGAGAGACCCAGTACTTC. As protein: CASSRGQGETQYF.

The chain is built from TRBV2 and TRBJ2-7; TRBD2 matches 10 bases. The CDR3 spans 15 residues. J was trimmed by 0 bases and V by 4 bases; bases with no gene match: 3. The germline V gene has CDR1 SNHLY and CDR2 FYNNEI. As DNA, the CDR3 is TGTGCCAGCAGTGCGACTAGCGGGTACTCCTACGAGCAGTACTTC. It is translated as CASSATSGYSYEQYF.

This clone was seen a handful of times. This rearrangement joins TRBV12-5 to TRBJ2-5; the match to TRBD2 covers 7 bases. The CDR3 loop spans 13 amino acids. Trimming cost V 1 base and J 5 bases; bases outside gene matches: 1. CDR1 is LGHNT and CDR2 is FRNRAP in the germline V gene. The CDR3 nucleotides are TGTGCTAGTGGTTTGGCACTAGCGGAGACCCAGTACTTC. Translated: CASGLALAETQYF.

The CDR3 sequence is CARGLAGSSYEQYF. CDR3 sequence (DNA): TGTGCCAGAGGACTAGCGGGAAGCTCCTACGAGCAGTACTTC. The V gene is TRBV19, the J gene TRBJ2-7, with 12 positions matching TRBD2. CDR1 and CDR2 (germline): LNHDA, SQIVND (reference sequence). This CDR3 contains 14 residues. The ends lost 9 bases at V and 0 bases at J; junction bases unmatched: 3. The variable domain in full, with the rest retrieved from reference TRBV19 and TRBJ2-7, is DGGITQSPKYLFRKEGQNVTLSCEQNLNHDAMYWYRQDPGQGLRLIYYSQIVNDFQKGDIAEGYSVSREKKESFPLTVTSAQKNPTAFYLCARGLAGSSYEQYFGPGTRLTVT.

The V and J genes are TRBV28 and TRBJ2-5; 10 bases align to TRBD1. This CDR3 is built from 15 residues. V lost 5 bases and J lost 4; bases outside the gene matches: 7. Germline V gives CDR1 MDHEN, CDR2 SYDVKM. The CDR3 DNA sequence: TGTGCCAGCAGTCCCGGGACAGGGGAGGTAGAGACCCAGTACTTC. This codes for CASSPGTGEVETQYF.

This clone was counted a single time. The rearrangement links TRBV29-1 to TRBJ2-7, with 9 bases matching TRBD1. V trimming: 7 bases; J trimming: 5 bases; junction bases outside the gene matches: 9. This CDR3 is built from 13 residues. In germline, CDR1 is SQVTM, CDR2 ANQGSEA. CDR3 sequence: CSAGGQGINEQYF. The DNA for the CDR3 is TGCAGCGCCGGGGGACAGGGTATCAACGAGCAGTACTTC.

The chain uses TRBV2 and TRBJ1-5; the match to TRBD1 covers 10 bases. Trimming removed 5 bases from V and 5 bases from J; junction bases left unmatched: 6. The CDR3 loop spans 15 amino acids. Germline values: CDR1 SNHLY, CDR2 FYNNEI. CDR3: CASSPAGQGDQPQHF. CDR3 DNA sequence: TGTGCCAGCAGTCCCGCCGGACAGGGGGATCAGCCCCAGCATTTT.

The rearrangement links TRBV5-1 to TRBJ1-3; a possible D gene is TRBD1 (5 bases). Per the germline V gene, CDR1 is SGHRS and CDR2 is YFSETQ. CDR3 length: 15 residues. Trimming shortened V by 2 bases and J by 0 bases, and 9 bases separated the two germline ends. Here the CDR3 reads CASSLMDTSGNTIYF. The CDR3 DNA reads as TGCGCCAGCAGCTTAATGGACACCTCTGGAAACACCATATATTTT.

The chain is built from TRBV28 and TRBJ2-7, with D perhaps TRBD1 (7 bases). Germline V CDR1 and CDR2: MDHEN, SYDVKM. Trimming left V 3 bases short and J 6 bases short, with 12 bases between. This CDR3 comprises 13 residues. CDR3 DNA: TGTGCCAGCAGTTTGGTCAGGGGGGCCGAGCAGTACTTC. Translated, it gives CASSLVRGAEQYF.